This is a list of T cell receptor beta chains from one sample in a study of Tregs in tolerant kidney transplant recipients. Only in-frame clones appear in the TCRdb table, and some are missing; sequencing was by immunoSEQ multiplex PCR. The table shows about 94,000 clones, with 80% to 95% occurring only once. The source was CD4+ T cells from blood, collected before the transplant. Source of these receptors: a human donor who received a combined kidney and bone marrow transplant. The CDR3 runs from the conserved cysteine through the conserved F or W. The order of the fields is clone size, J gene, D gene, V gene, CDR3 DNA, CDR3 protein. D genes are given only for firm matches. Size tells how often a clone was seen (once, few, many) or the class of an expanded clone, and some rows leave it out.

size: -
J: TRBJ1-1
D: -
V: TRBV5-6
DNA: TGTGCCAGCAGCTTGCCGGGGGGAACTGAAGCTTTCTTT
CDR3: CASSLPGGTEAFF

size: -
J: TRBJ1-1
D: -
V: TRBV11-3
DNA: TGTGCCAGCAGCTTAGGTGTCGGTGAGAACACTGAAGCTTTCTTT
CDR3: CASSLGVGENTEAFF

size: -
J: TRBJ2-7
D: TRBD1
V: TRBV18
DNA: TGTGCCAGCTCTCAAGACAGGGGGCGAGAGCAGTACTTC
CDR3: CASSQDRGREQYF

size: -
J: TRBJ2-7
D: TRBD2
V: TRBV19
DNA: TGTGCCAGTAGTCCCACCCCCCGGACTAGGGGCTCCTACGAGCAGTACTTC
CDR3: CASSPTPRTRGSYEQYF

size: -
J: TRBJ2-3
D: TRBD2
V: TRBV6-1
DNA: TGTGCCAGCAGTGAACGCCCATTGTGGCGGGGGGGAGAGTTCAGCACAGATACGCAGTATTTT
CDR3: CASSERPLWRGGEFSTDTQYF

size: -
J: TRBJ2-5
D: -
V: TRBV7-7
DNA: TGTGCCAGCAGCTTTCTTGAACGAGGACAGAAAGAGACCCAGTACTTC
CDR3: CASSFLERGQKETQYF

size: -
J: TRBJ2-7
D: TRBD1
V: TRBV29-1
DNA: TGCAGCGTTGCGGCCGACAGGGGGTACGAGCAGTACTTC
CDR3: CSVAADRGYEQYF

size: -
J: TRBJ2-7
D: -
V: TRBV21-1
DNA: TGTGCCAGCAGCAAAGAATCGGGACAGCAGGACTCCTACGAGCAGTACTTC
CDR3: CASSKESGQQDSYEQYF

size: -
J: TRBJ2-6
D: TRBD2
V: TRBV27
DNA: TGTGCCAGCAGTCGACAGGCTATTGGCCCTAGCGGGGGGAGCTCTGGGGCCAACGTCCTGACTTTC
CDR3: CASSRQAIGPSGGSSGANVLTF

size: -
J: TRBJ1-3
D: -
V: TRBV5-1
DNA: TGCGCCAGCAGCCGCTACAAAACTACAGGGAGTAGCTCTGGAAACACCATATATTTT
CDR3: CASSRYKTTGSSSGNTIYF

size: -
J: TRBJ1-1
D: -
V: TRBV29-1
DNA: TGCAGCGCGGGGACATACACTGAAGCTTTCTTT
CDR3: CSAGTYTEAFF

size: -
J: TRBJ1-1
D: -
V: TRBV6-5
DNA: TGTGCCAGCAGGCGCCACGGGAACACTGAAGCTTTCTTT
CDR3: CASRRHGNTEAFF

size: once
J: TRBJ2-3
D: TRBD2
V: TRBV4-2
DNA: TGTGCCAGCAGCCAAGATGACGGGGGGAATACGCAGTATTTT
CDR3: CASSQDDGGNTQYF

size: -
J: TRBJ1-1
D: -
V: TRBV6-4
DNA: TGTGCCAGCAGTGCCGAGGAGGGCACTGAAGCTTTCTTT
CDR3: CASSAEEGTEAFF

size: -
J: TRBJ2-3
D: -
V: TRBV5-1
DNA: TGCGCCAGCAGCTTGCGAATAGCTTCTAGCACAGATACGCAGTATTTT
CDR3: CASSLRIASSTDTQYF

size: -
J: TRBJ1-3
D: -
V: TRBV5-1
DNA: TGCGCCAGCAGCTTGGGCGGTAACAGGGTTGCTGGAAACACCATATATTTT
CDR3: CASSLGGNRVAGNTIYF

size: -
J: TRBJ1-1
D: -
V: TRBV29-1
DNA: TGCAGCGTTGTCTCAGGGAACACTGAAGCTTTCTTT
CDR3: CSVVSGNTEAFF

size: -
J: TRBJ2-7
D: TRBD1
V: TRBV4-1
DNA: TGCGCCAGCAGCCAAGGACAGGGTTCGCCCTACGAGCAGTACTTC
CDR3: CASSQGQGSPYEQYF

size: -
J: TRBJ2-5
D: TRBD2
V: TRBV11-3
DNA: TGTGCCAGCAGCCCCCGTCTAGCGGCCCAAGAGACCCAGTACTTC
CDR3: CASSPRLAAQETQYF

size: -
J: TRBJ1-4
D: TRBD1
V: TRBV9
DNA: TGTGCCAGCAGCTCTGGGACAGGGGGCAGCTTAGGAGAAAAACTGTTTTTT
CDR3: CASSSGTGGSLGEKLFF

size: -
J: TRBJ1-2
D: TRBD1
V: TRBV6-5
DNA: TGTGCCAGCAGGCCAGGACAGGGGGCAAGAGGCTACACCTTC
CDR3: CASRPGQGARGYTF

size: -
J: TRBJ1-2
D: -
V: TRBV15
DNA: TGTGCCACCAGCAGAGTACACCGAAACTATGGCTACACCTTC
CDR3: CATSRVHRNYGYTF

size: -
J: TRBJ1-3
D: -
V: TRBV7-9
DNA: TGTGCCAGCAGCGTATATCGAGGCGGCGACAGTTCTGGAAACACCATATATTTT
CDR3: CASSVYRGGDSSGNTIYF

size: few
J: TRBJ1-2
D: -
V: TRBV2
DNA: TGTGCCAGCAGTGCTCGCAGGGACTATGGCTACACCTTC
CDR3: CASSARRDYGYTF

size: -
J: TRBJ2-3
D: TRBD2
V: TRBV7-3
DNA: TGTGCCAGCACCGTAGCGGGAGCAAGCACAGATACGCAGTATTTT
CDR3: CASTVAGASTDTQYF

size: -
J: TRBJ1-2
D: -
V: TRBV30
DNA: TGTGCCTGGAGTGGTGAGGAGGGCTCCTATGGCTACACCTTC
CDR3: CAWSGEEGSYGYTF

size: -
J: TRBJ2-7
D: -
V: TRBV9
DNA: TGTGCCAGCAGCGTAGCTGGTGGGGCACCCTACGAGCAGTACTTC
CDR3: CASSVAGGAPYEQYF

size: -
J: TRBJ2-6
D: -
V: TRBV15
DNA: TGTGCCACCAGCAGAACCCGGGGTAGCCCCCTCTCTGGGGCCAACGTCCTGACTTTC
CDR3: CATSRTRGSPLSGANVLTF

size: -
J: TRBJ1-2
D: -
V: TRBV11-3
DNA: TGTGCCAGCAGCCCGGACAGTTTGGGTGGCTACACCTTC
CDR3: CASSPDSLGGYTF

size: -
J: TRBJ1-2
D: -
V: TRBV30
DNA: TGTGCCTGGAGGGCGGGGGGGGCGGTTGGCTACACCTTC
CDR3: CAWRAGGAVGYTF

size: -
J: TRBJ2-5
D: -
V: TRBV30
DNA: TGTGCCTGGAGTCCGACAGCTTCCAGGACCCAGTACTTC
CDR3: CAWSPTASRTQYF

size: -
J: TRBJ2-6
D: -
V: TRBV11-3
DNA: TGTGCCAGCAGTCTAGCTGGGGCCAACGTCCTGACTTTC
CDR3: CASSLAGANVLTF

size: -
J: TRBJ2-7
D: -
V: TRBV4-1
DNA: TGCGCCAGCAGCCGGGACCTCGGGGGTTCCTACGAGCAGTACTTC
CDR3: CASSRDLGGSYEQYF

size: -
J: TRBJ2-7
D: TRBD1
V: TRBV7-9
DNA: TGTGCCAGCAGCTTAGTATGGAACAGGGGTGTTTCCTACGAGCAGTACTTC
CDR3: CASSLVWNRGVSYEQYF

size: -
J: TRBJ2-5
D: -
V: TRBV11-3
DNA: TGTGCCAGCAGCCTACAGGGTCAAGAGACCCAGTACTTC
CDR3: CASSLQGQETQYF

size: -
J: TRBJ2-3
D: -
V: TRBV19
DNA: TGTGCCAGTAGTCTGCCGGGGAAAGGCACAGATACGCAGTATTTT
CDR3: CASSLPGKGTDTQYF

size: -
J: TRBJ2-2
D: -
V: TRBV5-4
DNA: TGTGCCAGCAGCGTACCCGTGGTCTTGACAGGGACTCTGGGGGAGCTGTTTTTT
CDR3: CASSVPVVLTGTLGELFF

size: -
J: TRBJ2-1
D: TRBD2
V: TRBV7-6
DNA: TGTGCCAGCAGCTTAACAACTAGCGGGAGATATTATAGCTACAATGAGCAGTTCTTC
CDR3: CASSLTTSGRYYSYNEQFF

size: -
J: TRBJ1-2
D: TRBD1
V: TRBV7-2
DNA: TGTGCCAGCAGCGAAAAGGGACAGGTCAATCTGTTGGCTAACTATGGCTACACCTTC
CDR3: CASSEKGQVNLLANYGYTF

size: -
J: TRBJ1-2
D: TRBD1
V: TRBV7-3
DNA: TGTGCCAGCAGCTACGGACAGGGGGGCGGCTATGGCTACACCTTC
CDR3: CASSYGQGGGYGYTF

size: once
J: TRBJ2-7
D: TRBD1
V: TRBV4-1
DNA: TGCGCCAGCAGCCAAGATAACAGGGGCGGTTACGAGCAGTACTTC
CDR3: CASSQDNRGGYEQYF

size: -
J: TRBJ1-1
D: -
V: TRBV9
DNA: TGTGCCAGCACCGTAACGGGGGAGAACACTGAAGCTTTCTTT
CDR3: CASTVTGENTEAFF

size: once
J: TRBJ2-1
D: TRBD2
V: TRBV11-3
DNA: TGTGCCAGCAGCTCGGCTAGCGGGAGGGCGGGTGAGCAGTTCTTC
CDR3: CASSSASGRAGEQFF

size: -
J: TRBJ2-7
D: TRBD2
V: TRBV7-2
DNA: TGTGCCAGCAGCTTAGTAGCGGGAGACGGCTCCTACGAGCAGTACTTC
CDR3: CASSLVAGDGSYEQYF

size: -
J: TRBJ1-2
D: TRBD1
V: TRBV30
DNA: TGTGCCTGGAGTGTACGTTACAGGGGGCTTGTGAATGGCTACACCTTC
CDR3: CAWSVRYRGLVNGYTF